This entry is about one T cell receptor (beta chain). Its antigen is currently not known. No base quality values were provided; no much bigger clone lies one nucleotide off. These data originate in a study of cytomegalovirus exposure and HLA in healthy donors (dated by TCRdb to 2016 to 2017). A note on the overall study: An earlier analysis of approximately 600 of the donors reported about 290 Gb of sequence data and 117 million unique TCR beta sequences from approximately 180 million T cells. About 280 gigabases of sequencing data and tens of millions of unique TCR sequences made up an early release that covered over 550 HLA-typed donors. Of the roughly 400 genotyped donors, around 81% fell in the genetic ancestry cluster associated with self-reported Caucasian donors. The study was designed to test whether signatures of past pathogen exposure could be identified by cataloging public T cell receptors. The study profiled the T cell repertoires of more than 500 subjects by immunosequencing and related them to cytomegalovirus serostatus. In addition to the first cohort of several hundred subjects, a separate validation cohort of 120 different subjects was used. High-throughput TCR immunosequencing, statistical association of individual TCRs with disease status, and machine learning were combined to predict cytomegalovirus infection status. A later analysis re-analyzed previously published TCR beta repertoires from roughly 690 donors and added high-resolution HLA genotyping to study TCR occurrence patterns. The later analysis used no new phenotypic data to find candidate immune exposures, relying instead on TCR beta sequences and their occurrence across donors. To decide whether each TCR beta V gene segment behaved as functional or pseudogenic, an earlier analysis of nearly 600 of the donors relied on high-throughput TCR beta sequencing. Donor age, sex, ethnicity and CMV serostatus were collected together with the repertoire data. In a later genetic analysis, genome-wide SNP genotypes for about 55% of the roughly 670 donors were used, and that subset was treated as a discovery cohort. Every repertoire in the discovery cohort had been generated on one and the same sequencing platform. Both class I and class II loci were covered by HLA typing, at four-digit resolution. Typing coverage varied by locus: 629-630 donors for A, B, C, DRB1 and DQB1; approximately 560 for DQA1; 600 to 610 for DPA1; 450 to 480 for DPB1. Because of strong linkage in the cohort, roughly five DR-DQ haplotypes were treated as single units for association and clustering. Among some 410 genotyped donors of the cohort, an average of 235,054 unique TCR beta nucleotide sequences were sequenced per donor, roughly 18% of them non-productive. The paper's findings and limits, for the study overall: According to a later analysis, parvovirus B19, influenza, CMV and Epstein-Barr virus appeared linked to several top co-occurrence clusters. The authors suggested that the approach could potentially be generalized to other disease states and immunological phenotypes. Because HLA typing was unavailable for some donors at each locus, only the typed subset was used in association tests. Because counts were too low, approximately 15 rarely observed V segments, including chromosome 9 orphons, were excluded from the earlier analysis of around 640 of the donors. In an earlier analysis of some 550 of the donors, most TCR beta V segments were observed in productive rearrangements about 90% or about 30% of the time, broadly matching IMGT annotations. According to a later genetic analysis, donors in an Asian-associated ancestry cluster had fewer N-insertions in productive TCRs than the roughly 660-donor mean. A later analysis associated 15,000 to 20,000 TCR beta sequences with specific HLA alleles at a false discovery rate of 0.05. The cohort was sequenced for TCR beta chains only, and without alpha or paired-chain data the features that could be detected were limited. Strong co-occurrence of HLA alleles, especially DR and DQ, made assigning TCR associations to individual alleles difficult. Some IMGT-functional V segments, including TRBV6-2 and TRBV6-3, could not be distinguished by the 87-base-pair reads and were therefore excluded. A total of fewer than 200 TCR beta chains were listed by the study as associated with cytomegalovirus. In both the original and validation cohorts, the classifier was reported to diagnose cytomegalovirus status with high specificity and sensitivity. A cluster of highly shared sequence variants was judged likely to represent a technical artifact of the sequencing pipeline. A later analysis found that TCR association rates varied across HLA loci, with DRB1 alleles showing the most associated TCRs and HLA-C alleles the fewest. In a later genetic analysis, a missense DCLRE1C variant was associated with V-gene and J-gene trimming of TCR beta chains, and the association was replicated in an independent cohort. A further reported finding was that TCR beta sequences accurately predicted the HLA-A and HLA-B alleles for most subjects in the first cohort. A later analysis found that most CMV-associated TCR beta chains appeared HLA-restricted, with HLA associations seemingly driven largely by CMV exposure. While some public TCRs were present in many individuals, most TCR sequences turned up only very rarely across donors. Linkage disequilibrium might explain the correlated functional status among segregating V segments, but an unknown experimental factor could not be ruled out. Roughly uniform sequencing depth across donors was assumed in presence/absence analyses, although this assumption may not hold. A few of the identified cytomegalovirus-associated TCR beta chains were confirmed in vitro to be specific for cytomegalovirus antigens. In a later analysis, HLA-associated TCR beta chains showed more clonal expansion and lower generation probabilities than non-associated chains that were equally common. The only immune exposure information available for the cohort was CMV serostatus.

Library method: the immunoSEQ multiplex PCR assay. A mixture of 60 forward primers for TCR Vbeta segments and 13 reverse primers for TCR Jbeta segments was used in the multiplex PCR. The CDR3 region of rearranged TCR beta genes was amplified from genomic DNA with a multiplex PCR assay. The Illumina HiSeq System was used to sequence the amplified TCR beta libraries as 87-base-pair reads. Processing in the source paper ran as follows. A later analysis tallied about 77 million unique TCR beta chains across the 700 or so repertoires, and around 12 million of those chains were shared by two or more donors. A nearest-neighbor algorithm error-corrected the raw reads and collapsed the reads into unique sequences, merging closely related sequences to remove PCR and sequencing errors. CDR3 sequences were aligned to IMGT reference sequences to assign V, D and J gene segments. Each retained sequence needed at least a six-nucleotide match to both a V gene segment and a J gene segment. A rearrangement was called productive if the CDR3 had no stop codons and remained in frame with V and J, and every other rearrangement was called non-productive. CDR3 was defined according to IMGT convention as the region running from the second conserved V-encoded cysteine to the conserved J-encoded phenylalanine. In an earlier analysis of around 540 of the donors, sequences lacking an unambiguous match to a single V gene segment were excluded. In an earlier analysis of some 590 of the donors, V segments were called functional above 56.7% productive rearrangements and were called segregating when the between-donor standard deviation exceeded 5%. A statistical classification framework was developed to diagnose cytomegalovirus status using the catalog of TCR beta chain sequences. In a later analysis, V and J genes were assigned by comparing TCR nucleotide sequences against IMGT/GENE-DB human TR gene sequences. In a later analysis, CDR3 sequences and most-parsimonious VDJ recombination scenarios were assigned using the TCRdist pipeline. In a later analysis, each TCR beta chain was defined by its CDR3 amino acid sequence together with its V-gene family, and reads without a unique V-gene family were excluded. A later analysis removed roughly 590 highly shared, low-generation-probability nucleotide sequences to deal with suspected cross-contamination and a sequencing artifact. In a later analysis, a clonal expansion index for each public chain was calculated from normalized within-repertoire ranks of inferred template counts. In a later analysis, generation probabilities were computed with a VDJ recombination model fitted to out-of-frame rearrangements, and the resulting probabilities were checked against IGoR. Hypergeometric tests were used in a later analysis to score TCR-TCR, TCR-HLA and TCR-CMV co-occurrence, with a repertoire-size bias correction applied to the TCR pairs. A later analysis estimated false discovery rates by permuting HLA or CMV assignments 20 times. In a later analysis, co-occurring TCRs were grouped using DBSCAN, and TCRdist sequence similarity was added for clustering within HLA-allele-positive subsets. Repertoires with fewer than 30,000 or more than 120,000 public chains, plus five repertoires with anomalous nucleotide sharing, were excluded from co-occurrence clustering. Drawn from immuneACCESS, this table holds only the in-frame rearrangements with V and J called that TCRdb kept. Clones are partly lost; checked studies trace under half to an unresolved V gene and leave the rest unexplained. V, J and clone size reflect that table, while D and trimming were determined from the DNA. In all, the sample holds about 93,000 clones, and roughly 60% of those were seen once. Clones ranked in the top ten supply 5.9% of the sample.

The cohort comprised more than 550 healthy bone marrow donors. All cohort members were sampled while nominally healthy, although unrecorded immune exposures were likely present. The donor was CMV seropositive and belonged to the group of 250 to 300 seropositive cohort members. A peripheral blood sample was collected from each donor, and TCR beta sequencing was performed on peripheral blood mononuclear cells. The Qiagen DNeasy Blood Extraction Kit was used to extract genomic DNA from the blood cell samples. Relative to germline, V is 6 bases shorter and J is 2 bases shorter, with 16 bases between their ends. The CDR1 and CDR2 encoded by the germline V gene are SQVTM and ANQGSEA. Including the terminal cysteine and phenylalanine, the CDR3 comprises 14 residues. Only the CDR3 part of the read is kept: 42 bases, read in frame from the first base.

Specimen: PBMCs. This sequence uses TRBV29-1 and TRBJ1-2; TRBD1 could be the D gene, as 5 bases match. The TCR sequence derives from a boy between 10 and 17 years old in good health and CMV-seropositive. The DNA sequence is as follows: TGCAGCGTCCTCAGGGAGGTGGAAAACTATGGCTACACCTTC. Its translation reads: CSVLREVENYGYTF.